This paragraph reports one T cell receptor (beta chain). Its matching antigen is unknown. The data are from a study of CXCR3-negative and CXCR3-positive naive CD8 T cells. Turning to the study itself: Overall TRB read output was about 135 million, and each library contained about 1.5 +/- 0.3 million reads.

Through 5' RACE with UMI labels, the TRB cDNA libraries were prepared. From the 5' RACE reads, TCRdb lists one entry per CDR3 protein and no DNA. The sample data list 95,000 to 100,000 distinct CDR3 sequences. Notes on the study in general: Diversity in memory CD8+ cells fell much lower than the comparably high levels seen in both naive subsets. CXCR3-negative naive cells had less hydrophobic TRB CDR3s than did CXCR3-positive naive cells.

The germline V gene encodes CDR1 SQVTM and CDR2 ANQGSEA. The CDR3 loop spans 13 amino acids. The sequenced sample consisted of naive CXCR3+ CD8+ T cells from blood. Indicated subset: CD45RO-CCR7+CD27+CD95- naive CD8+ T cells expressing CXCR3 (TNR3+). V gene TRBV29-1 combines with J gene TRBJ2-1. This TCR was sampled from a human donor in good health. Some clones in this sample may be carry-over from other donors' samples. CDR3 protein: CSGVAKTYNEQFF.